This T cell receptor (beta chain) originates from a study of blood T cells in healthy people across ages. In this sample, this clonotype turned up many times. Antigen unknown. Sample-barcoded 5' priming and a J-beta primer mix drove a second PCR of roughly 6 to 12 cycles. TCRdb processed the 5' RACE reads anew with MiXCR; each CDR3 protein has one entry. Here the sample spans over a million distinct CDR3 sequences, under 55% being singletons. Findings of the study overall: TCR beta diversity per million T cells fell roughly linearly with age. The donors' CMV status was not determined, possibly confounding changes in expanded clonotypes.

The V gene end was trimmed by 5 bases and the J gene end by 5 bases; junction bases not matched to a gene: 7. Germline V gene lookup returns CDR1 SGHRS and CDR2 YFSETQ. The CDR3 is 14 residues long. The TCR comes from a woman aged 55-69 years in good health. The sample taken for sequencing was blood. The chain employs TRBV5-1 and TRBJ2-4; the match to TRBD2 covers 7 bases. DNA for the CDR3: TGCGCCAGCAGGGGGCTGGCGGGGGAAAACATTCAGTACTTC. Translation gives CASRGLAGENIQYF.